This T cell receptor beta chain comes out of a study of regulatory T cells in long-lasting Graves disease (dated by TCRdb to the early 2020s). For the study in its entirety: Newly diagnosed Graves' disease patients had taken antithyroid drugs for less than 3 months. Patients with persistent Graves' disease were compared with patients with newly diagnosed Graves' disease using TCR sequencing and RNA sequencing of peripheral blood. The study was conducted in China and was registered as a clinical trial. A total of 35 or so samples underwent TCR sequencing: around 13 from persistent and about 20 from newly diagnosed Graves' disease patients.

To note about this clonotype: No antigen is known for it. No quality values exist for individual bases; no much larger clone is one base distant.

Beyond this particular receptor, the publication reports: Persistent Graves' disease patients showed lower TCR Shannon entropy and fewer highly expanded clones than newly diagnosed patients, suggesting clonal expansion. Only the TCR beta chain was sequenced and analyzed. Peripheral blood alone was examined, since thyroid tissue, which constituted the primary lesion, could not be accessed. Persistent patients shared more public clonotypes among themselves (roughly 2,700) than newly diagnosed patients did (about 970). The authors noted that the small sample size was a limitation that may lower accuracy. TRBV28, TRBJ1-2 and TRBJ2-5 were preferentially used in persistent disease, while TRBV20-1 and TRBJ2-1 were favored in newly diagnosed disease.

The intended sense of this specimen's time point label: newly diagnosed GD, antithyroid drugs for less than 3 months. For both TCR sequencing and RNA sequencing, RNA was extracted from PBMCs using TRIzol. The diagnosis of Graves' disease was made according to American Thyroid Association guidelines. Patients were recruited from an endocrinology department in Xi'an, China. Each patient gave 7.5 to 10 milliliters of peripheral blood, collected in an EDTA anticoagulant tube. Ficoll Paque Plus density gradient separation was used to isolate PBMCs, and no further T cell sorting was done. An Agilent 2100 Bioanalyzer and agarose gel were used to check RNA quality, while a NanoDrop 2000 measured RNA concentration. The library came from multiplex PCR. For sequencing, an Illumina HiSeq 4000 was employed. iRepertoire HTBI primers and Arm-PCR amplification of CDR3 regions were used to construct TCR beta libraries. Before sequencing, the PCR products underwent gel purification. The study's processing was this. Gene usage analysis of CDR3 amino acid clonotypes used the 60 to 80 TRBV and more than 13 TRBJ segments found across samples. Filtered high-quality paired reads were merged into contigs using COPE and FqMerger. BLAST was used to align contigs to IMGT TRBV, TRBD and TRBJ reference genes, and CDR3 was defined according to IMGT. Any clonotype with a frequency above 0.1% was classified as a highly expanded clone. Shannon entropy served as the measure of repertoire diversity, while the Gini coefficient captured V-J evenness. A clonotype found in more than one individual was treated as public. Using fastp at Q25 and MiXCR, TCRdb reprocessed the public reads and kept productive beta chains. Each record represents a unique CDR3 protein, reported with the most common genes and DNA among its rows. These V and J calls originate from TCRdb's pipeline instead of the authors' own analysis. For this sample the table gives more than 450,000 distinct CDR3 sequences, of which around 15% were detected only once. More than 9% of the sample is in the top ten clones.

CDR1 and CDR2, per the germline V gene (reference sequence), are LNHDA and SQIVND. The CDR3 covers 15 residues, taking in both the cysteine and the phenylalanine. The kept DNA is CDR3 alone, 45 bases in frame from the first base. Cut back by 5 bases and 8 bases, the V and J ends lie 21 bases apart. These records were also assigned to another study, of T cells in Graves' hyperthyroidism and ophthalmopathy. The second study, in turn, reports: Stable Graves' hyperthyroidism was defined as no progression to ophthalmopathy during 18 months of follow-up. The hyperthyroidism patients were between 18 and 65 years old and newly diagnosed, with a disease duration of less than 2 months. The study excluded patients with uncontrolled infections, other autoimmune diseases, pregnancy or lactation. Diagnoses were established on the basis of clinical symptoms, serum thyroxine and TRAb, thyroid ultrasound, and orbital computed tomography. A first-round RT-PCR of the TCR CDR3 used the HTBI primer set with the Qiagen OneStep RT-PCR kit. Blood samples also contained most of the expanded thyroid clonotypes (frequency above 0.001), which suggests that blood repertoires may reflect thyroid immune responses. Ophthalmopathy was separated from stable hyperthyroidism by a 13 V-J signature model, with roughly 88% sensitivity and approximately 81% specificity obtained in cross-validation and 80%/75% obtained in testing. In validation, the model predicted progression to ophthalmopathy with roughly 70% sensitivity and approximately 74% specificity, a median of about 6.7 months before onset. TCR V-J signatures able to tell the groups apart were searched for in a discovery cohort of approximately 95 patients, of whom approximately 40 had Graves' ophthalmopathy and 57 had stable Graves' hyperthyroidism. Whether ophthalmopathy could be predicted prospectively was tested in an independent validation cohort made up of fewer than 20 hyperthyroidism patients plus 17 patients who later progressed to ophthalmopathy. For training and testing, the approximately 97 patients in the discovery cohort were randomly divided in a 7:3 ratio. Thyroid tissue and blood T-cell repertoires from about six Graves' hyperthyroidism patients were also compared in the study. Once sampling was done, hyperthyroidism patients were given methimazole at a starting dose of 30 mg daily, whereas ophthalmopathy patients were given high-dose intravenous methylprednisolone. A second multiplex PCR round built the libraries, followed by size selection and purification. The libraries were sequenced on an Illumina HiSeq2000 using paired-end 100 bp reads. SOAPnuke was used to process the raw data, with reads discarded if the reads contained adapters or uncalled bases, had a mean Phred below 15, or lacked an exact constant-primer or identifier match. High-quality paired reads were merged with COPE v1.2.5, and unique nucleotide sequences were defined as clonotypes. MiTCR v1.1 was used to align the clonotypes against IMGT TRBV, TRBD and TRBJ reference segments. The analysis included only V-J combinations with a frequency above 0.0001, which together covered over 98% of the repertoires. A TCS score was defined as the ratio of F50 (clonal expansion) to E x V (chaos), with BLOSUM62-based TCRdist applied between CDR3 peptides within each V-J. Welch's t-statistics and random forest reduced around 550 V-J features to some 14, which were used in a naive Bayes classifier (R e1071). No statistical method was used to set the sample size in advance, and investigators knew the group allocation. According to the paper, TCR Vbeta CDR3 sequencing was carried out on more than 120 peripheral blood samples, which came from around 43 ophthalmopathy, fewer than 80 hyperthyroidism and roughly 17 progressor patients.

Sequences were derived from peripheral blood mononuclear cells (PBMCs), sampled at new diagnosis, from a patient treated with antithyroid drugs. This receptor was identified in a man aged 40-49 years with Graves disease. Donor details come from another sample of the same person, matched by shared clones. The V and J genes are TRBV19 and TRBJ1-2, with a tentative D gene TRBD1 over 6 matching bases. The CDR3 corresponds to CASSFSRTGTRGYTF. The DNA sequence is TGTGCCAGTAGTTTTTCCCGAACAGGGACGCGCGGCTACACCTTC.